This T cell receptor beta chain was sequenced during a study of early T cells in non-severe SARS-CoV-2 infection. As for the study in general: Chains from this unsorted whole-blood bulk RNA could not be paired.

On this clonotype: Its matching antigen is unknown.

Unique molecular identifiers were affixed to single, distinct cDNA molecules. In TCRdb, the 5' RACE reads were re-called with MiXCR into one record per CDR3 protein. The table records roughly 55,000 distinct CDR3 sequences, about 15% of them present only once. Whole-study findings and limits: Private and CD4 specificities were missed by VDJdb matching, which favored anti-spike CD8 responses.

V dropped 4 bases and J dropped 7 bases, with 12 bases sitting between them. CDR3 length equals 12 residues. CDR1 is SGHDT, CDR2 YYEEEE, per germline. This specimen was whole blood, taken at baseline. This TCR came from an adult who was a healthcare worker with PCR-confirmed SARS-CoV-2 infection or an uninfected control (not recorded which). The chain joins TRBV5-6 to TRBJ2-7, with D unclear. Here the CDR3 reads CASSAYRREQYF. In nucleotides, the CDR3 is TGTGCCAGCAGCGCATACCGAAGGGAGCAGTACTTC. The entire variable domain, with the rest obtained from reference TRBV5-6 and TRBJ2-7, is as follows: DAGVTQSPTHLIKTRGQQVTLRCSPKSGHDTVSWYQQALGQGPQFIFQYYEEEERQRGNFPDRFSGHQFPNYSSELNVNALLLGDSALYLCASSAYRREQYFGPGTRLTVT.